This TCR beta chain comes out of a study of molecular identifiers for immune sequencing clone quantification (dated by TCRdb to 2016 to 2019). Context from the whole study: For a replicate experiment, the RNA from either about 20,000 or 100,000 naive CD8 T cells was divided into five aliquots, and four of those aliquots went on to sequencing. This methods study benchmarked molecular-identifier clustering-based TCR repertoire sequencing (MIDCIRS) and TCR RNA copy counting, using CD8 T cells to do so.

Libraries were prepared through PCR. This sample was sequenced with a NextSeq 500. Bulk TCR libraries were prepared as previously described, using TCR primers listed in Table S5. The Qiagen AllPrep DNA/RNA kit was used to purify total RNA. Reads from multiple sequencing runs of the same library were pooled before analysis. Per the authors' processing: Only reads with exact TCR constant sequence were kept, trimmed to 150 nt, and grouped by their 12-nt molecular barcodes. Within each barcode group, reads were sub-clustered at a 15% Levenshtein threshold, and quality-weighted consensus sequences were built per RNA molecule. Non-functional sequences were discarded, and so were lower-count sequences lying one edit away from another sequence. On the basis of fitting two negative binomial distributions, barcode sub-clusters with fewer than 20% of the maximum read count were discarded. TCRdb took the public reads, trimmed them with fastp at Q25, ran MiXCR for clone calling and kept in-frame beta chains. Every CDR3 protein is listed once, alongside the most common genes and DNA of its rows. None of the V and J calls come from the authors' own analysis; TCRdb made them. Recorded for this sample are some 100,000 distinct CDR3 sequences; roughly 38% of them occurred a single time. Less than 5.5% of the sample is taken by the ten largest.

This clonotype has a handful of counts. Its target antigen remains unknown. One base away there is no much larger clone; base qualities are not given. Naive CD8 T cell libraries were made from about 21,000 to 970,000 sorted cells using 10%, 30% or 50% of purified RNA. Naive CD8 T cells were FACS-sorted as CD8+CD4-CCR7+CD45RA+ on a BD FACSAria II into RLT Plus buffer. Detection sensitivity was tested by spiking Jurkat RNA equal to ten or so TCR copies' worth into samples containing 20,000-1,000,000 naive CD8 T cells. CD8 T cells were enriched using RosetteSep CD8+ T Cell Enrichment Cocktail and Ficoll-Paque, and the enriched cells then underwent ACK red cell lysis. V loses 1 base of germline sequence and J loses 0 bases, and the interval between the two ends is 12 bases. The CDR3 numbers 16 residues from cysteine through phenylalanine. Solely the CDR3 DNA is kept, with 48 bases framed from the first base. Looking up the germline V gene yields CDR1 LGHNA and CDR2 YSLEER.

General conclusions and limits of the study: Spiked-in Jurkat TCR RNA equivalent to a single cell was reported to be detectable even among approximately 1 million naive CD8 T cells. Highly expanded clone sizes could be underestimated because identical TCR molecules may share a barcode. In CMV-specific effector cells, over 99% of molecules were held by clones above 20 RNA copies, whereas under 1% of molecules were held by such clones in naive cells. Naive libraries contained spiked-in Jurkat TCR RNA (around eleven copies' worth), which is not part of the donor repertoire. Without barcode sub-clustering, chimeric consensus sequences inflated TCR diversity; chimeras reached as high as 47%. Modeling gave 3 to 3.5 recovered TCR RNA copies per cell versus around 9.9 by digital PCR, implying around 31% capture efficiency.

Sequenced material: naive CD8+ T cells from blood, with Jurkat cell RNA spiked in. In the paper's terms, the cell subset or site label means: FACS-sorted CD8+CD4-CCR7+CD45RA+ naive T cells. This clonotype originated in a human donor in good health. Some libraries in this study had Jurkat cell RNA spiked in. The V and J genes are TRBV4-3 and TRBJ1-1, with TRBD1 tentatively as D gene (6 bases match). The bases are TGCGCCAGCAGCCAAGGATGGGGGGCCGTGAACACTGAAGCTTTCTTT. Its coded protein is CASSQGWGAVNTEAFF.